This T cell receptor beta chain was captured by sequencing in a study of blood T cell repertoires in COVID-19. This CDR3 contains 16 residues. After removal of 4 bases from V and 5 bases from J, the junction contained 13 bases not matched to a gene. Germline V gene sequence: CDR1 SGHRS, CDR2 YFSETQ. Under the authors' procedure: Nucleated cell number was recorded as an estimate derived from reference gene primer amplification. Measured with immunoSEQ multiplex PCR; TCRdb has only the in-frame clones, and not every one. V, J and clone size reflect that table, while D and trimming were determined from the DNA. The sample records fewer than 450,000 clones, around 89% being singletons. Seattle participants joined during active infection and were tracked over time.

Sequenced material: peripheral blood. This chain joins TRBV5-1 and TRBJ2-7; 9 bases are a match to TRBD1. The TCR sequence derives from a woman in her fifties or sixties with COVID-19, enrolled during active disease. CDR3 loop: CASSPPGTGFAHEQYF. The CDR3 DNA follows: TGCGCCAGCAGCCCCCCCGGGACAGGGTTCGCCCACGAGCAGTACTTC. Combining the CDR3 with reference TRBV5-1 and TRBJ2-7 gives the whole variable domain KAGVTQTPRYLIKTRGQQVTLSCSPISGHRSVSWYQQTPGQGLQFLFEYFSETQRNKGNFPGRFSGRQFSNSRSEMNVSTLELGDSALYLCASSPPGTGFAHEQYFGPGTRLTVT.